This is a list of T cell receptor beta chains from one sample in a study of cytomegalovirus exposure and HLA in healthy donors. Using immunoSEQ multiplex PCR, the repertoire was profiled, and TCRdb retains in-frame clones only, with some absent. The data show some 270,000 clones, 70% to 90% seen once. Specimen: PBMCs. These receptor sequences come from a woman between 18 and 30 years old in good health and CMV-seronegative. CDR3s include the opening cysteine and the closing phenylalanine or tryptophan. The D gene is left open where the match is weak. The size entry is marked missing in some rows and otherwise reads once, few, many or a size class.

-	TRBD2	TRBV29-1	TRBJ2-3	CSVEDLASGGKDTQYF	TGCAGCGTTGAAGATCTTGCTAGCGGGGGGAAAGATACGCAGTATTTT
-	TRBD1	TRBV5-1	TRBJ1-2	CASSSGQTNYGYTF	TGCGCCAGCAGCTCGGGACAGACGAACTATGGCTACACCTTC
-	-	TRBV11-2	TRBJ1-1	CASSLLEMNTEAFF	TGTGCCAGCAGTTTATTAGAGATGAACACTGAAGCTTTCTTT
-	TRBD1	TRBV6-5	TRBJ1-4	CASSPGGTNEKLFF	TGTGCCAGCAGTCCAGGGGGCACTAATGAAAAACTGTTTTTT
-	-	TRBV10-3	TRBJ2-2	CAIAGPTTGELFF	TGTGCCATCGCGGGACCGACCACCGGGGAGCTGTTTTTT
-	-	TRBV7-9	TRBJ2-1	CASISQGPISYNEQFF	TGTGCCAGCATCTCGCAGGGCCCCATCTCCTACAATGAGCAGTTCTTC
few	TRBD2	TRBV11-3	TRBJ2-1	CASSPGTSGGAEEQFF	TGTGCCAGCAGCCCGGGGACTAGCGGGGGGGCGGAAGAGCAGTTCTTC
-	TRBD1	TRBV5-6	TRBJ1-5	CASSRGDRASNQPQHF	TGTGCCAGCAGCCGGGGGGACAGGGCTAGCAATCAGCCCCAGCATTTT
once	TRBD1	TRBV5-1	TRBJ1-2	CASSSGTGIGYGYTF	TGCGCCAGCAGCTCCGGGACAGGGATCGGGTATGGCTACACCTTC
-	-	TRBV6-1	TRBJ2-7	CASSAWTDYEQYF	TGTGCCAGCAGTGCCTGGACAGACTACGAGCAGTACTTC
-	-	TRBV7-2	TRBJ1-2	CASSRDNHYGYTF	TGTGCCAGCAGCCGGGACAACCACTATGGCTACACCTTC
-	TRBD2	TRBV5-1	TRBJ2-5	CASSSTSVQETQYF	TGCGCCAGCAGCAGTACTAGCGTCCAAGAGACCCAGTACTTC
-	-	TRBV2	TRBJ1-5	CASTKGGEPNQPQHF	TGTGCCAGCACCAAAGGTGGGGAGCCCAATCAGCCCCAGCATTTT
-	TRBD1	TRBV5-6	TRBJ2-5	CASSWDRGSETQYF	TGTGCCAGCAGCTGGGACAGGGGGTCAGAGACCCAGTACTTC
-	TRBD1	TRBV5-6	TRBJ2-1	CASSKWTGGDSYNEQFF	TGTGCCAGCAGCAAGTGGACAGGGGGGGACTCCTACAATGAGCAGTTCTTC
-	TRBD1	TRBV5-4	TRBJ2-6	CASSFRGQLSGANVLTF	TGTGCCAGCAGCTTTCGGGGACAGCTCTCTGGGGCCAACGTCCTGACTTTC
once	TRBD2	TRBV13	TRBJ2-1	CASSQIAGGGNEQFF	TGTGCCAGCAGCCAGATAGCGGGAGGGGGCAATGAGCAGTTCTTC
-	TRBD1	TRBV27	TRBJ1-2	CASSWARTGYYGYTF	TGTGCCAGCAGTTGGGCCCGGACAGGTTACTATGGCTACACCTTC
once	TRBD2	TRBV19	TRBJ2-5	CASSMTSGRGAATQYF	TGTGCCAGTAGTATGACTAGCGGGAGGGGGGCAGCGACCCAGTACTTC
-	TRBD1	TRBV5-1	TRBJ1-3	CASSLDRGTGNTIYF	TGCGCCAGCAGCTTGGACAGGGGAACTGGAAACACCATATATTTT
-	TRBD1	TRBV25-1	TRBJ2-7	CASNRGFEQYF	TGTGCCAGCAACAGGGGATTCGAGCAGTACTTC
-	-	TRBV7-2	TRBJ1-2	CASSLALADNTQTF	TGTGCCAGCAGCTTAGCGCTGGCAGACAACACCCAGACCTTC
-	TRBD1	TRBV30	TRBJ2-7	CAFYQTGSGYEQYF	TGTGCCTTTTACCAGACAGGGTCAGGCTACGAGCAGTACTTC
-	-	TRBV27	TRBJ2-4	CASSLYISRQILAKNIQYF	TGTGCCAGCAGTTTATACATTTCTAGACAGATACTTGCCAAAAACATTCAGTACTTC
-	-	TRBV6-5	TRBJ1-2	CASSYSRDHTNYGYTF	TGTGCCAGCAGTTACTCGAGGGATCACACTAACTATGGCTACACCTTC
-	-	TRBV6-5	TRBJ2-1	CASSTSYNEQFF	TGTGCCAGCAGCACATCCTACAATGAGCAGTTCTTC
-	TRBD2	TRBV9	TRBJ2-7	CASSVDGRGVEQYF	TGTGCCAGCAGCGTAGACGGCCGGGGGGTCGAGCAGTACTTC
few	TRBD1	TRBV6-5	TRBJ1-2	CASRPSDRAHGYTF	TGTGCCAGCAGACCATCGGACAGGGCCCATGGCTACACCTTC